A selection of T cell receptor beta chains follows, all from one sample in a study of OX40 agonist ivuxolimab in advanced cancers. Sequencing was performed with immunoSEQ multiplex PCR; in TCRdb, only in-frame clones are kept and a portion is missing. This sample has about 72,000 clones; about four fifths occur once, and the top ten carry 2.5%. Sequencing used CD4+ or CD8+ T cells sorted from blood, obtained in a trial of the OX40 agonist ivuxolimab. Receptors were obtained from an adult with an advanced solid tumor such as melanoma, head and neck, liver or kidney cancer. CDR3s leave out the opening cysteine and the closing phenylalanine or tryptophan. The D gene is left open where the match is weak.

j_gene: TRBJ2-7
d_gene: TRBD1
v_gene: TRBV7-9
CDR3aa: ASSSSGTGSYEQY

j_gene: TRBJ2-1
d_gene: TRBD2
v_gene: TRBV5-1
CDR3aa: ASSVTSGTLNEQF

j_gene: TRBJ2-7
d_gene: TRBD2
v_gene: TRBV23-1
CDR3aa: ASSQSGKRGTGLADSYEQY

j_gene: TRBJ2-1
d_gene: -
v_gene: TRBV9
CDR3aa: ASSGSRGISYEQF

j_gene: TRBJ1-2
d_gene: -
v_gene: TRBV5-1
CDR3aa: ASSFGDPSYGYT

j_gene: TRBJ1-1
d_gene: TRBD1
v_gene: TRBV29-1
CDR3aa: SVVEGGAGEAF

j_gene: TRBJ2-3
d_gene: -
v_gene: TRBV18
CDR3aa: ASSRGTGDDTQY

j_gene: TRBJ1-4
d_gene: TRBD1
v_gene: TRBV4-1
CDR3aa: ASSLGTDSANEKLF

j_gene: TRBJ2-3
d_gene: TRBD2
v_gene: TRBV7-6
CDR3aa: ASSKLLAASTDTQY

j_gene: TRBJ1-2
d_gene: TRBD1
v_gene: TRBV5-1
CDR3aa: ASSFLQGAYGYT

j_gene: TRBJ1-5
d_gene: -
v_gene: TRBV19
CDR3aa: ASSIGGGNNQPQH

j_gene: TRBJ1-4
d_gene: -
v_gene: TRBV5-1
CDR3aa: ASSRDGGDEKLF

j_gene: TRBJ2-3
d_gene: -
v_gene: TRBV21-1
CDR3aa: ASSNHRDRGTDTQY

j_gene: TRBJ2-1
d_gene: TRBD2
v_gene: TRBV28
CDR3aa: ATTGLAGVGEQF

j_gene: TRBJ2-7
d_gene: TRBD2
v_gene: TRBV10-1
CDR3aa: ASSGRAGRSYEQY

j_gene: TRBJ2-7
d_gene: -
v_gene: TRBV7-8
CDR3aa: ASSLAREQY

j_gene: TRBJ2-5
d_gene: -
v_gene: TRBV7-7
CDR3aa: ASSPTGGGETQY

j_gene: TRBJ2-3
d_gene: -
v_gene: TRBV29-1
CDR3aa: SVDRPAIQGTQY

j_gene: TRBJ2-2
d_gene: TRBD1
v_gene: TRBV14
CDR3aa: ASSPGQGARRDTGELF

j_gene: TRBJ2-2
d_gene: -
v_gene: TRBV5-1
CDR3aa: ASRGLASNTGELF

j_gene: TRBJ1-5
d_gene: -
v_gene: TRBV30
CDR3aa: AWSVDGQPTRAQH

j_gene: TRBJ2-3
d_gene: -
v_gene: TRBV5-1
CDR3aa: ASSSRTDTQY

j_gene: TRBJ1-4
d_gene: -
v_gene: TRBV7-9
CDR3aa: ASSPRINEKLF

j_gene: TRBJ1-1
d_gene: -
v_gene: TRBV4-2
CDR3aa: ASSQETGVYTEAF

j_gene: TRBJ2-7
d_gene: -
v_gene: TRBV15
CDR3aa: ATSRDPQGNEQY

j_gene: TRBJ2-7
d_gene: TRBD2
v_gene: TRBV19
CDR3aa: ASSENRLAGVYEQY

j_gene: TRBJ2-7
d_gene: -
v_gene: TRBV21-1
CDR3aa: ASSGWEQGGRSYEQY

j_gene: TRBJ2-3
d_gene: -
v_gene: TRBV18
CDR3aa: ASSPMVGALTDTQY

j_gene: TRBJ2-4
d_gene: -
v_gene: TRBV7-2
CDR3aa: ASSLLPKNIQY

j_gene: TRBJ2-7
d_gene: -
v_gene: TRBV6-5
CDR3aa: ASSYSGQGGYEQY

j_gene: TRBJ2-3
d_gene: -
v_gene: TRBV20-1
CDR3aa: SAGSTDTQY

j_gene: TRBJ2-5
d_gene: TRBD1
v_gene: TRBV7-2
CDR3aa: ASSVVTGTGGQTQY

j_gene: TRBJ2-1
d_gene: TRBD2
v_gene: TRBV15
CDR3aa: ATSRGLAGARSSYNEQF

j_gene: TRBJ2-3
d_gene: -
v_gene: TRBV29-1
CDR3aa: SVILYQGLSSTDTQY

j_gene: TRBJ2-3
d_gene: TRBD2
v_gene: TRBV5-1
CDR3aa: ASSLASGGTDTQY

j_gene: TRBJ2-6
d_gene: -
v_gene: TRBV6-6
CDR3aa: ASSYSAGSGANVLT

j_gene: TRBJ2-7
d_gene: -
v_gene: TRBV6-1
CDR3aa: ASSENWDQSYEQY

j_gene: TRBJ2-7
d_gene: -
v_gene: TRBV27
CDR3aa: ASKTGEGTYEQY

j_gene: TRBJ1-2
d_gene: TRBD1
v_gene: TRBV7-9
CDR3aa: ASEGQGVFDGYGYT

j_gene: TRBJ2-3
d_gene: TRBD1
v_gene: TRBV2
CDR3aa: ASSLLRTGGADTQY

j_gene: TRBJ1-3
d_gene: -
v_gene: TRBV18
CDR3aa: ASSPNTMGSGNTIY